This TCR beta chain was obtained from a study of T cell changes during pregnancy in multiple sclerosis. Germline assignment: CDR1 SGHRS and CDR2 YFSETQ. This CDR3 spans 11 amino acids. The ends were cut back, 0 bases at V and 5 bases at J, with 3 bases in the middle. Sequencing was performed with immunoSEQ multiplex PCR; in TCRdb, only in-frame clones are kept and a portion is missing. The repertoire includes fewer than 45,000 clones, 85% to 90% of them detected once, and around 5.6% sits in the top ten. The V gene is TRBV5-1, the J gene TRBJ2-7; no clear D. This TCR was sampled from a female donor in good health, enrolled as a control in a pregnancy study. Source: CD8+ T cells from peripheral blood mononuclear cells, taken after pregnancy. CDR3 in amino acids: CASSLADEQYF. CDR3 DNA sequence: TGCGCCAGCAGCTTGGCTGACGAGCAGTACTTC.